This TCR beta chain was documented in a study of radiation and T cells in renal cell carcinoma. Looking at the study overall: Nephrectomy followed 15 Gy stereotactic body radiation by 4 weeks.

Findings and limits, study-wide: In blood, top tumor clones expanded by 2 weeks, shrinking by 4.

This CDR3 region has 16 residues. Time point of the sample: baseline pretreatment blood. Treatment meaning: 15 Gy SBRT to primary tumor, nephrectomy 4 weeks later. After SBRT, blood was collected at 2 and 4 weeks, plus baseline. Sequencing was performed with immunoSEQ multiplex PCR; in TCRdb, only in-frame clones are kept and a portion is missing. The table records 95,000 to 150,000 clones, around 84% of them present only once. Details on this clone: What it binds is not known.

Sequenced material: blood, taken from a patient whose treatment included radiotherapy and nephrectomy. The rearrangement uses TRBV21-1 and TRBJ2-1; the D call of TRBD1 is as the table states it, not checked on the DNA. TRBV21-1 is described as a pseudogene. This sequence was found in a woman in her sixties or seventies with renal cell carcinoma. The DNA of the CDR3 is TGTGCCAGCAGCGGTCCCGACAGGGGTGGTGGCGATGAGCAGTTCTTC. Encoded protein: CASSGPDRGGGDEQFF.